This T cell receptor beta chain was documented in a study of technical replicates of blood from a handful of donors (TCRdb year 2017). The library came from the immunoSEQ multiplex PCR assay. Drawn from immuneACCESS, this table holds only the in-frame rearrangements with V and J called that TCRdb kept. Clones are partly lost; checked studies trace under half to an unresolved V gene and leave the rest unexplained. Here the sample has over 75,000 clones; 97% occur a single time. Almost 0.3% of the sample comes from the top ten. Reading from cysteine to phenylalanine, the CDR3 counts 18 amino acids. The CDR3 DNA has 54 bases and is translated from base 1. Trimming leaves V shorter by 3 bases and J shorter by 1 base, with the junction holding 10 bases beyond the gene matches. The germline V gene provides CDR1 LGHNA and CDR2 YSLEER. In regard to this clone: Its antigen remains undetermined. Base qualities are not provided; no much larger clone lies one nucleotide away.

The clonotype comes from a human donor in good health. Sequenced sample: T cells isolated from PBMCs. The chain links TRBV4-3 with TRBJ2-5, and TRBD2 matches 11 of the central bases. The CDR3 sequence is CASSQIAGGPSAQETQYF. The base sequence is TGCGCCAGCAGCCAGATAGCGGGAGGGCCCTCCGCCCAAGAGACCCAGTACTTC.